These T cell receptor beta chains were read from a single sample in a study of CD8+ T cells in alopecia areata. Repertoires were generated with immunoSEQ multiplex PCR, while TCRdb's copy carries only in-frame clones and drops some. The sample contains about 160,000 clones, 65% of which appear only once. Here the sequenced sample was CD4+ T cells sorted from blood, taken at week 4, from a patient treated with tofacitinib. Receptor source: a human donor with alopecia areata. The CDR3 runs from the conserved cysteine through the conserved F or W. A D gene is named only where the DNA matches it firmly. Where a row states a size, it is once, few, many or the class of an expanded clone; other rows omit it.

j_call: TRBJ2-3
clone_size: -
d_call: -
v_call: TRBV29-1
cdr3_aa: CSVLGRGSTDTQYF
cdr3_nt: TGCAGCGTTTTGGGTCGGGGGAGCACAGATACGCAGTATTTT

j_call: TRBJ1-2
clone_size: -
d_call: -
v_call: TRBV7-2
cdr3_aa: CASSLNTGYGYTF
cdr3_nt: TGTGCCAGCAGCTTAAACACAGGCTATGGCTACACCTTC

j_call: TRBJ1-2
clone_size: -
d_call: -
v_call: TRBV9
cdr3_aa: CAGPWREEGGYTF
cdr3_nt: TGTGCCGGGCCATGGAGGGAGGAGGGTGGCTACACCTTC

j_call: TRBJ2-3
clone_size: few
d_call: TRBD1
v_call: TRBV29-1
cdr3_aa: CSVGFLGQGTDTQYF
cdr3_nt: TGCAGCGTTGGATTTTTGGGACAGGGGACAGATACGCAGTATTTT

j_call: TRBJ1-5
clone_size: once
d_call: -
v_call: TRBV15
cdr3_aa: CATSRDPGGYYQPQHF
cdr3_nt: TGTGCCACCAGCAGAGATCCCGGGGGGTATTATCAGCCCCAGCATTTT

j_call: TRBJ2-7
clone_size: few
d_call: TRBD1
v_call: TRBV14
cdr3_aa: CASSLDRGRGEQYF
cdr3_nt: TGTGCCAGCAGCCTCGACAGGGGGCGAGGCGAGCAGTACTTC

j_call: TRBJ1-6
clone_size: -
d_call: -
v_call: TRBV27
cdr3_aa: CASSLITGLGNSPLHF
cdr3_nt: TGTGCCAGCAGTTTAATAACAGGGTTGGGGAATTCACCCCTCCACTTT

j_call: TRBJ1-1
clone_size: -
d_call: -
v_call: TRBV5-1
cdr3_aa: CASIRGPMNTEAFF
cdr3_nt: TGCGCCAGCATCCGGGGGCCTATGAACACTGAAGCTTTCTTT

j_call: TRBJ1-2
clone_size: -
d_call: -
v_call: TRBV15
cdr3_aa: CATSREIMGVTF
cdr3_nt: TGTGCCACCAGCAGAGAGATAATGGGGGTGACCTTC

j_call: TRBJ1-5
clone_size: -
d_call: -
v_call: TRBV30
cdr3_aa: CAWSGQRNQPQHF
cdr3_nt: TGTGCCTGGAGCGGGCAGCGCAATCAGCCCCAGCATTTT

j_call: TRBJ1-5
clone_size: -
d_call: -
v_call: TRBV2
cdr3_aa: CASSRVVRNQPQHF
cdr3_nt: TGTGCCAGCTCCAGGGTAGTTCGTAATCAGCCCCAGCATTTT

j_call: TRBJ2-3
clone_size: -
d_call: -
v_call: TRBV7-7
cdr3_aa: CASSLGSRGTQYF
cdr3_nt: TGTGCTAGCAGCTTAGGATCGCGGGGAACGCAGTATTTT

j_call: TRBJ2-7
clone_size: -
d_call: -
v_call: TRBV6-1
cdr3_aa: CASRTTGSYEQYF
cdr3_nt: TGTGCCAGCAGGACGACAGGCTCCTACGAGCAGTACTTC

j_call: TRBJ1-2
clone_size: -
d_call: -
v_call: TRBV20-1
cdr3_aa: CSAAGYTF
cdr3_nt: TGCAGTGCTGCCGGCTACACCTTC

j_call: TRBJ1-5
clone_size: -
d_call: -
v_call: TRBV7-3
cdr3_aa: CASSKEGGNQPQHF
cdr3_nt: TGTGCCAGCAGTAAAGAGGGGGGCAATCAGCCCCAGCATTTT

j_call: TRBJ1-2
clone_size: once
d_call: TRBD1
v_call: TRBV11-2
cdr3_aa: CASSLGQGLGYTF
cdr3_nt: TGTGCCAGCAGCTTGGGACAGGGCCTGGGCTACACCTTC

j_call: TRBJ2-1
clone_size: few
d_call: TRBD1
v_call: TRBV29-1
cdr3_aa: CSVKYRGEYNEQFF
cdr3_nt: TGCAGCGTTAAATACAGGGGAGAGTACAATGAGCAGTTCTTC

j_call: TRBJ1-6
clone_size: -
d_call: TRBD1
v_call: TRBV30
cdr3_aa: CAWRPGQGMNNSPLHF
cdr3_nt: TGTGCCTGGAGGCCGGGACAGGGGATGAATAATTCACCCCTCCACTTT

j_call: TRBJ2-2
clone_size: -
d_call: TRBD1
v_call: TRBV29-1
cdr3_aa: CSARTGVNTGELFF
cdr3_nt: TGCAGCGCACGGACAGGGGTTAACACCGGGGAGCTGTTTTTT

j_call: TRBJ2-7
clone_size: few
d_call: -
v_call: TRBV4-1
cdr3_aa: CASSLNLDKSEQYF
cdr3_nt: TGCGCCAGCAGCCTAAACTTGGACAAATCGGAGCAGTACTTC

j_call: TRBJ2-3
clone_size: few
d_call: -
v_call: TRBV5-4
cdr3_aa: CASSPLPGNNGDTQYF
cdr3_nt: TGTGCCAGCAGCCCGCTACCGGGAAATAATGGAGATACGCAGTATTTT

j_call: TRBJ1-2
clone_size: -
d_call: -
v_call: TRBV5-1
cdr3_aa: CASRGQHYGYTF
cdr3_nt: TGCGCCAGCAGAGGACAGCACTATGGCTACACCTTC

j_call: TRBJ1-2
clone_size: -
d_call: -
v_call: TRBV7-2
cdr3_aa: CASSLGWPTNYGYTF
cdr3_nt: TGTGCCAGCAGCTTGGGGTGGCCGACTAACTATGGCTACACCTTC

j_call: TRBJ2-7
clone_size: -
d_call: TRBD2
v_call: TRBV30
cdr3_aa: CAWSVSGGAFEQYF
cdr3_nt: TGTGCCTGGAGCGTTAGCGGGGGAGCTTTTGAGCAGTACTTC

j_call: TRBJ1-5
clone_size: once
d_call: TRBD1
v_call: TRBV30
cdr3_aa: CAWRTGAQPQHF
cdr3_nt: TGTGCCTGGAGAACAGGGGCCCAGCCCCAGCATTTT

j_call: TRBJ2-1
clone_size: few
d_call: -
v_call: TRBV30
cdr3_aa: CACRAYNEQFF
cdr3_nt: TGTGCCTGCCGCGCCTACAATGAGCAGTTCTTC

j_call: TRBJ2-1
clone_size: -
d_call: TRBD2
v_call: TRBV29-1
cdr3_aa: CSVDSGAYNEQFF
cdr3_nt: TGCAGCGTTGACAGCGGGGCCTACAATGAGCAGTTCTTC

j_call: TRBJ1-5
clone_size: -
d_call: -
v_call: TRBV30
cdr3_aa: CAWSVLAVLQPQHF
cdr3_nt: TGTGCCTGGAGTGTACTGGCCGTACTTCAGCCCCAGCATTTT

j_call: TRBJ2-1
clone_size: -
d_call: -
v_call: TRBV29-1
cdr3_aa: CSVGGSYNEQFF
cdr3_nt: TGCAGCGTCGGCGGGTCCTACAATGAGCAGTTCTTC

j_call: TRBJ1-1
clone_size: few
d_call: TRBD1
v_call: TRBV6-5
cdr3_aa: CASSIGGATEAFF
cdr3_nt: TGTGCCAGCAGCATAGGGGGCGCGACTGAAGCTTTCTTT

j_call: TRBJ2-7
clone_size: few
d_call: TRBD1
v_call: TRBV25-1
cdr3_aa: CASSEYGGGRGSEQYF
cdr3_nt: TGTGCCAGCAGTGAATATGGGGGTGGCAGGGGGAGCGAGCAGTACTTC

j_call: TRBJ2-5
clone_size: few
d_call: TRBD1
v_call: TRBV30
cdr3_aa: CAWSRGQGAETQYF
cdr3_nt: TGTGCCTGGAGTAGGGGACAGGGGGCTGAGACCCAGTACTTC

j_call: TRBJ1-6
clone_size: -
d_call: TRBD1
v_call: TRBV27
cdr3_aa: CASSSDRAGNSPLHF
cdr3_nt: TGTGCCAGCAGTTCTGACAGGGCAGGGAATTCACCCCTCCACTTT

j_call: TRBJ1-1
clone_size: few
d_call: -
v_call: TRBV19
cdr3_aa: CASSTGISQNTEAFF
cdr3_nt: TGTGCCAGTAGTACCGGGATTTCACAGAACACTGAAGCTTTCTTT

j_call: TRBJ2-7
clone_size: -
d_call: -
v_call: TRBV4-2
cdr3_aa: CASSQDTTYGQYF
cdr3_nt: TGTGCCAGCAGCCAAGACACCACCTACGGGCAGTACTTC